In its sample, the clone carrying this T cell receptor beta chain ranks as medium-sized. In germline, CDR1 is LGHNA, CDR2 YNFKEQ. The CDR3 totals 15 residues. Trimming cost V 1 base and J 2 bases; bases outside gene matches: 2. MiXCR was run by TCRdb on the reads, yielding one entry per CDR3 protein. The sample yields just over 4,000 distinct CDR3 sequences, over 9.5% seen once. The chain recombines TRBV4-2 with TRBJ2-7; 10 bases fit TRBD2. The origin of this receptor is a human donor with rheumatoid arthritis. The source material was CD4+ T cells from synovial fluid. Here the CDR3 DNA reads TGTGCCAGCAGCCAAGGAGCGGGAGGGACCTACGAGCAGTACTTC. Amino acid sequence: CASSQGAGGTYEQYF.